The 22 T cell receptor beta chains below were found in one sample sequenced in a study of blood T cell repertoires in COVID-19. TCRdb's table, derived via immunoSEQ multiplex PCR, lists solely in-frame clones and lacks some. Of fewer than 250,000 clones in the sample, roughly 80% are singletons; the top ten hold 3.6%. The material sequenced was PBMCs or T cells enriched from blood (not recorded which). The source is a woman aged 40-49 years who had been exposed to COVID-19.

This clone was counted only a few times. The chain employs TRBV29-1 and TRBJ1-1; 7 bases are a match to TRBD1. The CDR3 has 11 residues. Germline CDR1 and CDR2: SQVTM and ANQGSEA. V was pared by 6 bases and J by 11 bases, with 9 bases of the junction left unmatched. The chain's CDR3 is CSVGWGQSAFF. The CDR3 nucleotides are TGCAGCGTCGGATGGGGACAGTCGGCTTTCTTT.

V gene TRBV5-1 combines with J gene TRBJ1-2, with D unresolved. This CDR3 comprises 14 residues. The germline gives CDR1 SGHRS, CDR2 YFSETQ. Trimming removed 4 bases at V and 2 bases at J, with 12 bases between. The CDR3 spells CASSDSALNYGYTF. The CDR3 nucleotides read TGCGCCAGCAGCGATTCGGCACTAAACTATGGCTACACCTTC.

The V gene is TRBV2, the J gene TRBJ2-5, with 8 bases aligning to TRBD1. CDR3 length equals 15 residues. Germline assignment: CDR1 SNHLY and CDR2 FYNNEI. J was trimmed by 4 bases and V by 7 bases; bases with no gene match: 11. CDR3 in DNA: TGTGCCAGCACCACGGACAGGGTAACGGGAGAGACCCAGTACTTC. This codes for CASTTDRVTGETQYF.

V is TRBV3-1 (or the pseudogene TRBV3-2) and J is TRBJ1-2; TRBD1 matches at 12 bases. Trimming removed 0 bases from V and 6 bases from J; junction bases left unmatched: 5. The CDR3 totals 16 residues. Germline CDR1 is LGHDT and CDR2 is YNNKEL (reference sequence). CDR3 region: CASSQDPGQGAHGYTF. Here the CDR3 DNA reads TGTGCCAGCAGCCAAGATCCGGGACAGGGGGCCCATGGCTACACCTTC.

This clone was recorded only once. The CDR3 is CASSLDPGSRQGSTRTFF. The CDR3 DNA follows: TGTGCCAGCAGCTTGGACCCGGGAAGTAGACAGGGGTCGACCCGAACTTTCTTT. The chain joins TRBV7-2 to TRBJ1-1; 8 positions agree with TRBD1. The CDR3 length is 18 residues. With 3 bases clipped from V and 12 bases from J, the junction kept 24 bases outside the gene matches. From germline, CDR1 is SGHTA and CDR2 FQGNSA.

The gene calls are TRBV27 and TRBJ2-2; 7 bases align to TRBD2. V lost 3 bases to trimming and J lost 0 bases; unmatched junction nucleotides: 7. The V gene's germline CDR1 is MNHEY and CDR2 SMNVEV (reference sequence). This CDR3 is 17 amino acids long. In DNA form, the CDR3 reads TGTGCCAGCAGTTTGGGGGGGAGGACCTCGAACACCGGGGAGCTGTTTTTT. Translation gives CASSLGGRTSNTGELFF.

The chain links TRBV6-6 to TRBJ2-7; D is perhaps TRBD2 (6 bases). Trimming left V 2 bases short and J 2 bases short, with 10 bases between. From germline, CDR1 is MNHNY and CDR2 SVGAGI (reference sequence). CDR3 length: 14 residues. CDR3 sequence reads: CASSYAGSAYEQYF. The CDR3 region has the DNA TGTGCCAGCAGTTACGCGGGGTCAGCCTACGAGCAGTACTTC.

V gene TRBV2 combines with J gene TRBJ1-3, with D possibly being TRBD1 (5 bases). The CDR3 is 15 amino acids. V lost 4 bases and J lost 1, with 11 bases in between. CDR1 SNHLY and CDR2 FYNNEI come from the germline V gene. In DNA form, the CDR3 reads TGTGCCAGCAGTGGATGGGGGGTTTCTGGAAACACCATATATTTT. This codes for CASSGWGVSGNTIYF.

The V and J genes are TRBV2 and TRBJ1-1; D possibly corresponds to TRBD1 (5 bases). The ends were cut back, 6 bases at V and 6 bases at J, with 11 bases in the middle. CDR3 length equals 12 residues. Germline values: CDR1 SNHLY, CDR2 FYNNEI. CDR3 coding DNA: TGTGCCAGCAGGGCAGGGAGGGCTGAAGCTTTCTTT. Translation: CASRAGRAEAFF. Full variable domain (outside the CDR3, taken from reference TRBV2 and TRBJ1-1): EPEVTQTPSHQVTQMGQEVILRCVPISNHLYFYWYRQILGQKVEFLVSFYNNEISEKSEIFDDQFSVERPDGSNFTLKIRSTKLEDSAMYFCASRAGRAEAFFGQGTRLTVV.

The chain has TRBV6-1 and TRBJ2-1; tentative D call: TRBD2 (6 bases). Germline lookup yields CDR1 MNHNS and CDR2 SASEGT. The CDR3 is 15 amino acids. Trimming pared 5 bases from V and 0 bases from J, leaving 11 bases between. The CDR3 spells CASSSGGISYNEQFF. CDR3 sequence (DNA): TGTGCCAGCAGTTCTGGAGGGATCTCCTACAATGAGCAGTTCTTC.

V and J are TRBV7-2 and TRBJ2-7, with TRBD2 matching 11 bases. V trimming: 4 bases; J trimming: 2 bases; junction bases outside the gene matches: 4. CDR1 is SGHTA, CDR2 FQGNSA, per germline. The CDR3 consists of 15 residues. The CDR3 sequence: CASSSTSGAPYEQYF. The CDR3 coding sequence is TGTGCCAGCAGCTCGACTAGCGGGGCCCCCTACGAGCAGTACTTC.

This chain uses TRBV7-2 with TRBJ2-1; D is unclear. This CDR3 is built from 14 residues. V was pared by 1 base and J by 6 bases, with 10 bases between. The germline V gene has CDR1 SGHTA and CDR2 FQGNSA. The CDR3 region is CASSLVGSLNEQFF. The CDR3 DNA sequence: TGTGCCAGCAGCTTAGTAGGTAGCCTCAATGAGCAGTTCTTC.

The V gene is TRBV19, the J gene TRBJ2-1, with D unclear. The germline V and J ends were trimmed by 6 bases and 0 bases, with 12 bases remaining between them. The CDR3 has 15 amino acids. The V gene's germline CDR1 is LNHDA and CDR2 SQIVND (reference sequence). The CDR3 protein is CASSPSPSSYNEQFF. DNA of the CDR3: TGTGCCAGTAGCCCTTCCCCGAGCTCCTACAATGAGCAGTTCTTC.

The V and J genes are TRBV6-5 and TRBJ1-3; D not resolved. Germline CDR1 is MNHEY and CDR2 is SVGAGI. The CDR3 length is 15 residues. The V gene lost 5 bases and the J gene lost 1 base, with 12 bases spanning the gap. CDR3 sequence (DNA): TGTGCCAGCAGTCCCGGGCGGGGTTCTGGAAACACCATATATTTT. It translates to CASSPGRGSGNTIYF.

The chain recombines TRBV5-4 with TRBJ1-1, with 9 nucleotides matching TRBD1. The CDR3 sequence is 14 residues long. V shed 4 bases, J shed 5 bases, and the junction held 6 bases outside the gene matches. Germline V gene lookup returns CDR1 SGHNT and CDR2 YYREEE (reference sequence). The CDR3 sequence is CASSLQGAGTEAFF. DNA for the CDR3: TGTGCCAGCAGCCTACAGGGGGCCGGGACTGAAGCTTTCTTT.

This clone has just a few counts. The V and J genes are TRBV18 and TRBJ1-3; 8 bases fit TRBD1. CDR1 is KGHSH, CDR2 LQKENI, per germline. Trimming cost V 6 bases and J 6 bases; bases outside gene matches: 4. The CDR3 sequence is 13 residues long. The CDR3 DNA follows: TGTGCCAGCTCCCTGGACAGGGAAAACACCATATATTTT. Translation: CASSLDRENTIYF. The variable domain in full, with the rest retrieved from reference TRBV18 and TRBJ1-3, is NAGVMQNPRHLVRRRGQEARLRCSPMKGHSHVYWYRQLPEEGLKFMVYLQKENIIDESGMPKERFSAEFPKEGPSILRIQQVVRGDSAAYFCASSLDRENTIYFGEGSWLTVV.

The rearrangement joins TRBV19 to TRBJ2-5; TRBD2 matches at 9 bases. This CDR3 region has 16 residues. The germline gives CDR1 LNHDA, CDR2 SQIVND (reference sequence). With V trimmed by 7 bases and J by 5 bases, 14 bases remained unmatched. The CDR3 coding sequence is TGTGCCAGTATTGGGTGCGGGGGGGCTAGGTCGGAGACCCAGTACTTC. Its protein is CASIGCGGARSETQYF.

The gene calls are TRBV11-1 and TRBJ2-7, with D perhaps TRBD1 (7 bases). Germline V CDR1 and CDR2: SGHAT, FQDESV (reference sequence). With 1 base removed from V and 3 bases from J, the gap between germline ends came to 13 bases. The CDR3 contains 15 residues. CDR3 DNA sequence: TGTGCCAGCAGCTTAGAGGAGGGGGCTCTCTACGAGCAGTACTTC. The encoded protein is CASSLEEGALYEQYF. The whole variable domain, remainder taken from reference TRBV11-1 and TRBJ2-7, is EAEVAQSPRYKITEKSQAVAFWCDPISGHATLYWYRQILGQGPELLVQFQDESVVDDSQLPKDRFSAERLKGVDSTLKIQPAELGDSAMYLCASSLEEGALYEQYFGPGTRLTVT.

This rearrangement joins TRBV25-1 to TRBJ2-7; D remains unclear. Germline V gene sequence: CDR1 MGHDK, CDR2 SYGVNS. The CDR3 consists of 14 residues. V was pared by 3 bases and J by 2 bases, with 11 bases between. The CDR3 here is CASSDSSTTYEQYF. CDR3 sequence (DNA): TGTGCCAGCAGTGACTCCAGCACTACCTACGAGCAGTACTTC.

The V and J genes are TRBV24-1 and TRBJ1-1; 7 bases are shared with TRBD1. The J segment lost 0 bases and the V segment lost 4 bases, leaving 7 bases of the junction unmatched. Per the germline V gene, CDR1 is KGHDR and CDR2 is SFDVKD. The CDR3 sequence is 16 residues long. The CDR3 spells CATSDPTGTVNTEAFF. CDR3 DNA: TGTGCCACCAGTGACCCCACCGGGACAGTGAACACTGAAGCTTTCTTT.

This rearrangement joins TRBV19 to TRBJ1-2; 7 bases line up with TRBD1. Trimming cost V 6 bases and J 4 bases; bases outside gene matches: 8. The length of the CDR3 is 14 residues. Germline CDR1 reads LNHDA; CDR2 reads SQIVND (reference sequence). In DNA form, the CDR3 reads TGTGCCAGTAGCCCAGGGGGGAGTTCCTATGGCTACACCTTC. Amino acid sequence: CASSPGGSSYGYTF. Variable domain in full (rest from reference TRBV19 and TRBJ1-2): DGGITQSPKYLFRKEGQNVTLSCEQNLNHDAMYWYRQDPGQGLRLIYYSQIVNDFQKGDIAEGYSVSREKKESFPLTVTSAQKNPTAFYLCASSPGGSSYGYTFGSGTRLTVV.

As DNA, the CDR3 is TGTGCCAGCACGCTCGGGACAGGGGATGGCTACACCTTC. Translating gives CASTLGTGDGYTF. The chain couples TRBV2 to TRBJ1-2, with 10 bases matching TRBD1. Germline CDR1 SNHLY, CDR2 FYNNEI. CDR3 length: 13 residues. The J segment lost 6 bases and the V segment lost 7 bases, leaving 5 bases of the junction unmatched.